This note documents a single T cell receptor beta chain sequence. Its antigen target is currently unknown. Per-nucleotide qualities are absent, and no much larger clonotype sits a single base away. This sample was taken from a study of blood T cell repertoires in COVID-19 (dated by TCRdb to about 2020). With respect to the entire study: Samples covering the acute and convalescent phases of COVID-19 were provided by collaborators in the United States, Italy and Spain. Deeply sampled blood TCRbeta repertoires from subjects exposed to, actively infected with, or recovered from COVID-19 were included in the dataset. Nearly every sample came with metadata listing a de-identified subject ID, COVID-19 status, age in years and sex. The material from the prospective study consisted of cDNA or gDNA derived from T cells, B-cell-depleted T cells, or PBMCs. The samples were drawn from two sources: the first 160 participants of the ongoing ImmuneRACE study, and approximately 1,300 subjects contributed by 6 global collaborators. A freely available public database, intended as a resource for researchers studying the immune response to SARS-CoV-2, is where the repertoires were released. Where available, HLA class I and class II types were taken from metadata supplied by the sample provider and were not determined by assay-based typing.

TCRbeta CDR3 regions were amplified from genomic DNA by means of the immunoSEQ Assay, a bias-controlled multiplex PCR. Regarding the original processing steps: Nucleated cell counts per sample were estimated from amplification of reference gene primers within the assay. Sequence reads were collapsed and filtered to measure the absolute abundance of every unique TCRbeta CDR3 rearrangement. Productive Simpson clonality was computed per sample as the square root of Simpson's diversity index over productive rearrangements. As stored in TCRdb, this immuneACCESS dataset retains in-frame rearrangements with V and J assigned. A fraction of the clones does not appear; measured against another copy, unresolved V genes explain less than half of the discrepancy, and the remainder lacks a known reason. The V and J calls and clone size were taken over from that table, and D and trimming were inferred from the DNA. For this sample there are 200,000 to 250,000 clones; about nine tenths appear just once. The top ten constitute roughly 2% of the sample.

General conclusions and limits of the study: Clinical and demographic metadata were provided uncurated, with the amount varying by source and participant.

The CDR3 runs 15 residues from the cysteine to the phenylalanine. The kept DNA is CDR3 alone, 45 bases in frame from the first base. CDR1 and CDR2, per the germline V gene, are SGHVS and FQNEAQ. The V end gives up 5 bases and the J end 2 bases, leaving 7 bases in the junction not matched to a gene. Whole blood was collected in K2EDTA tubes by collaborating institutions according to the institutions' own protocols. For TCRbeta analysis, collaborators shipped samples in one of three forms: frozen whole blood, isolated PBMCs, or DNA extracted from either of those sample types. The sample was peripheral blood. The rearrangement joined TRBV7-8 to TRBJ1-2; the central 8 bases match TRBD1. The receptor's source is a woman aged 50 to 60 with acute or convalescent COVID-19. Here is the DNA: TGTGCCAGCAGCCCCCAGGACAGGGACAACTATGGCTACACCTTC. Its translation is CASSPQDRDNYGYTF.